This T cell receptor (beta chain) was recovered during a study of blood T cell repertoires in COVID-19. Study-wide background: The origin of the acute and convalescent COVID-19 samples was the United States, Italy and Spain. In each case, the material was cDNA or gDNA derived from T cells, B-cell-depleted T cells, or PBMCs.

As regards this clone: Other DNA sequences in the same sample also yield this CDR3.

Participants, 18 to 89 years old, spanned around 26 US areas. Exposed enrollees had met someone with a PCR-confirmed or clinician-diagnosed COVID-19 case at some point within the 2 weeks before study entry. Germline-derived CDR1 and CDR2 are SGHTA and FQGNSA. Losses at the gene ends were 0 bases for V and 0 bases for J; bases not matched to a gene: 4. This CDR3 has 17 residues. Measured with immunoSEQ multiplex PCR; TCRdb has only the in-frame clones, and not every one. The table records 350,000 to 400,000 clones, approximately 89% of them present only once. This clonotype was obtained from a woman in her thirties or forties who had been exposed to COVID-19. Sequenced material: PBMCs or T cells enriched from blood (not recorded which). The chain combines TRBV7-2 with TRBJ2-3; 9 bases align to TRBD2. The CDR3, as DNA: TGTGCCAGCAGCTTAGCTGGGACTAGCTCTAGCACAGATACGCAGTATTTT. This codes for CASSLAGTSSSTDTQYF. Filled out from reference TRBV7-2 and TRBJ2-3, the complete variable domain reads GAGVSQSPSNKVTEKGKDVELRCDPISGHTALYWYRQSLGQGLEFLIYFQGNSAPDKSGLPSDRFSAERTGGSVSTLTIQRTQQEDSAVYLCASSLAGTSSSTDTQYFGPGTRLTVL.